Listed below are T cell receptor beta chains from one sample, sequenced in a study of cytomegalovirus exposure and HLA in healthy donors. Generated by immunoSEQ multiplex PCR, the TCRdb table keeps only in-frame clones and is missing some. The data show some 120,000 clones, around 78% seen once. The sequencing input was PBMCs. These receptors were collected from a man over 45 in good health and CMV-seronegative. Each CDR3 is given with its conserved first and last residue. The D gene is left open where the match is weak. Some rows have no size entry. The others give once, few or many, or a class for an expanded clone.

V gene: TRBV7-8; D gene: NA; clone size: few; J gene: TRBJ1-5; CDR3 protein: CASTEARVRTGQPQHF; CDR3 DNA: TGTGCCAGCACCGAGGCCCGGGTTCGAACGGGTCAGCCCCAGCATTTT
V gene: TRBV19; D gene: NA; clone size: few; J gene: TRBJ1-1; CDR3 protein: CASSSRQSYTEAFF; CDR3 DNA: TGTGCCAGTTCGTCCCGACAGAGCTACACTGAAGCTTTCTTT
V gene: TRBV5-6; D gene: NA; clone size: once; J gene: TRBJ2-5; CDR3 protein: CASSLGLPYQETQYF; CDR3 DNA: TGTGCCAGCAGCTTGGGACTTCCGTACCAAGAGACCCAGTACTTC
V gene: TRBV4-3; D gene: TRBD2; clone size: NA; J gene: TRBJ2-1; CDR3 protein: CASSQHSGGREQFF; CDR3 DNA: TGCGCCAGCAGCCAACATAGCGGGGGGAGGGAGCAGTTCTTC
V gene: TRBV6-6; D gene: TRBD2; clone size: few; J gene: TRBJ2-7; CDR3 protein: CASSYSRLAGAYEQYF; CDR3 DNA: TGTGCCAGCAGTTACTCGAGGCTAGCGGGGGCCTACGAGCAGTACTTC
V gene: TRBV9; D gene: TRBD1; clone size: few; J gene: TRBJ2-7; CDR3 protein: CASSATIQGIYEQYF; CDR3 DNA: TGTGCCAGCAGTGCAACTATACAGGGGATCTACGAGCAGTACTTC
V gene: TRBV6-5; D gene: TRBD1; clone size: NA; J gene: TRBJ1-1; CDR3 protein: CASSAQGARGAFF; CDR3 DNA: TGTGCCAGCAGTGCTCAGGGGGCCCGAGGAGCTTTCTTT
V gene: TRBV18; D gene: TRBD2; clone size: NA; J gene: TRBJ2-3; CDR3 protein: CASSSSGGPQDTQYF; CDR3 DNA: TGTGCCAGCTCAAGTAGCGGGGGCCCCCAGGATACGCAGTATTTT
V gene: TRBV9; D gene: TRBD2; clone size: NA; J gene: TRBJ2-1; CDR3 protein: CASSVGGDLQFF; CDR3 DNA: TGTGCCAGCAGCGTTGGGGGGGACTTGCAGTTCTTC
V gene: TRBV4-1; D gene: NA; clone size: NA; J gene: TRBJ2-1; CDR3 protein: CASSQAGARSHYEQFF; CDR3 DNA: TGCGCCAGCAGCCAAGCAGGGGCCCGCTCTCATTATGAGCAGTTCTTC
V gene: TRBV10-3; D gene: TRBD2; clone size: once; J gene: TRBJ2-2; CDR3 protein: CAISPSGGRANTGELFF; CDR3 DNA: TGTGCCATCAGTCCCAGCGGGGGGCGGGCGAACACCGGGGAGCTGTTTTTT
V gene: TRBV5-5; D gene: NA; clone size: NA; J gene: TRBJ1-2; CDR3 protein: CASSPSGGESYGYTF; CDR3 DNA: TGTGCCAGCAGCCCCTCCGGAGGGGAGAGCTATGGCTACACCTTC
V gene: TRBV6-5; D gene: NA; clone size: NA; J gene: TRBJ1-2; CDR3 protein: CASSPGTSHIGGYTF; CDR3 DNA: TGTGCCAGCAGTCCCGGGACATCACATATCGGAGGCTACACCTTC
V gene: TRBV2; D gene: NA; clone size: NA; J gene: TRBJ1-1; CDR3 protein: CASRVQGDTEAFF; CDR3 DNA: TGTGCCAGCAGAGTACAGGGTGACACTGAAGCTTTCTTT
V gene: TRBV28; D gene: TRBD2; clone size: few; J gene: TRBJ2-3; CDR3 protein: CASNAAGATDTQYF; CDR3 DNA: TGTGCCAGCAATGCAGCGGGGGCCACAGATACGCAGTATTTT
V gene: TRBV9; D gene: NA; clone size: NA; J gene: TRBJ2-2; CDR3 protein: CASSVRGASVTGELFF; CDR3 DNA: TGTGCCAGCAGCGTACGGGGGGCCTCGGTCACCGGGGAGCTGTTTTTT
V gene: TRBV9; D gene: NA; clone size: NA; J gene: TRBJ2-2; CDR3 protein: CASSVGGGAGELFF; CDR3 DNA: TGTGCCAGCAGCGTGGGAGGCGGTGCCGGGGAGCTGTTTTTT
V gene: TRBV30; D gene: NA; clone size: few; J gene: TRBJ1-1; CDR3 protein: CAWSVPGTEAFF; CDR3 DNA: TGTGCCTGGAGTGTACCAGGGACTGAAGCTTTCTTT
V gene: TRBV28; D gene: TRBD1; clone size: NA; J gene: TRBJ1-1; CDR3 protein: CASRFQGDTEAFF; CDR3 DNA: TGTGCCAGTAGATTCCAGGGGGACACTGAAGCTTTCTTT
V gene: TRBV5-4; D gene: NA; clone size: NA; J gene: TRBJ2-5; CDR3 protein: CASSSLNFGQETQYF; CDR3 DNA: TGTGCCAGCAGCTCCCTCAACTTCGGCCAAGAGACCCAGTACTTC
V gene: TRBV18; D gene: NA; clone size: NA; J gene: TRBJ1-1; CDR3 protein: CASSPADEAFF; CDR3 DNA: TGTGCCAGCTCACCGGCGGATGAAGCTTTCTTT
V gene: TRBV7-9; D gene: NA; clone size: NA; J gene: TRBJ1-5; CDR3 protein: CASSLGHAGNQPQHF; CDR3 DNA: TGTGCCAGCAGCTTAGGGCATGCAGGGAATCAGCCCCAGCATTTT
V gene: TRBV30; D gene: NA; clone size: once; J gene: TRBJ2-7; CDR3 protein: CAWSVGTLNEQYF; CDR3 DNA: TGTGCCTGGAGTGTGGGCACCCTGAACGAGCAGTACTTC
V gene: TRBV13; D gene: NA; clone size: few; J gene: TRBJ1-1; CDR3 protein: CASSEHLNTEAFF; CDR3 DNA: TGTGCCAGCAGCGAACACCTGAACACTGAAGCTTTCTTT
V gene: TRBV7-9; D gene: TRBD1; clone size: few; J gene: TRBJ1-6; CDR3 protein: CSSTRGQGHSPLHF; CDR3 DNA: TGTTCCAGCACCCGCGGACAGGGACATTCACCCCTCCACTTT
V gene: TRBV28; D gene: TRBD1; clone size: NA; J gene: TRBJ1-2; CDR3 protein: CASTITGTGINYGYTF; CDR3 DNA: TGTGCCAGCACCATAACCGGGACAGGGATTAACTATGGCTACACCTTC
V gene: TRBV9; D gene: NA; clone size: few; J gene: TRBJ1-4; CDR3 protein: CASSVDGIGEKLFF; CDR3 DNA: TGTGCCAGCAGCGTAGACGGTATCGGGGAAAAACTGTTTTTT
V gene: TRBV6-1; D gene: NA; clone size: few; J gene: TRBJ2-7; CDR3 protein: CASSLSDGYYEQYF; CDR3 DNA: TGTGCCAGCAGTTTGAGCGACGGTTACTACGAGCAGTACTTC
V gene: TRBV9; D gene: TRBD1; clone size: few; J gene: TRBJ1-4; CDR3 protein: CASSPRDRGSNEKLFF; CDR3 DNA: TGTGCCAGCAGCCCCCGGGACAGGGGTAGTAATGAAAAACTGTTTTTT
V gene: TRBV11-2; D gene: NA; clone size: few; J gene: TRBJ1-1; CDR3 protein: CASSLRGGRLNTEAFF; CDR3 DNA: TGTGCCAGCAGCTTGAGGGGGGGACGGCTTAACACTGAAGCTTTCTTT
V gene: TRBV9; D gene: NA; clone size: once; J gene: TRBJ1-1; CDR3 protein: CASSGYGGTEAFF; CDR3 DNA: TGTGCCAGCAGCGGATACGGGGGCACTGAAGCTTTCTTT
V gene: TRBV11-2; D gene: NA; clone size: NA; J gene: TRBJ1-1; CDR3 protein: CASSLRMAANTEAFF; CDR3 DNA: TGTGCCAGCAGCTTAAGAATGGCTGCGAACACTGAAGCTTTCTTT
V gene: TRBV15; D gene: NA; clone size: NA; J gene: TRBJ2-4; CDR3 protein: CATSSSPAKQGLAKNIQYF; CDR3 DNA: TGTGCCACCAGCAGCTCACCCGCTAAGCAGGGTCTAGCCAAAAACATTCAGTACTTC
V gene: TRBV30; D gene: NA; clone size: NA; J gene: TRBJ1-5; CDR3 protein: CAWSVRSGDQPQHF; CDR3 DNA: TGTGCCTGGAGTGTACGGTCAGGGGACCAGCCCCAGCATTTT
V gene: TRBV7-9; D gene: NA; clone size: NA; J gene: TRBJ1-4; CDR3 protein: CASSPRQGVDEKLFF; CDR3 DNA: TGTGCCAGCAGCCCAAGGCAGGGCGTGGATGAAAAACTGTTTTTT
V gene: TRBV29-1; D gene: NA; clone size: NA; J gene: TRBJ1-3; CDR3 protein: CSVEGAGNTIYF; CDR3 DNA: TGCAGCGTTGAGGGAGCGGGAAACACCATATATTTT
V gene: TRBV18; D gene: NA; clone size: NA; J gene: TRBJ1-2; CDR3 protein: CASSPGGSRVSGYTF; CDR3 DNA: TGTGCCAGCTCACCCGGCGGCTCCAGGGTCTCTGGCTACACCTTC
V gene: TRBV9; D gene: TRBD1; clone size: NA; J gene: TRBJ1-1; CDR3 protein: CASSDQAGTEGTEAFF; CDR3 DNA: TGTGCCAGCAGCGATCAAGCCGGGACAGAAGGCACTGAAGCTTTCTTT
V gene: TRBV6-1; D gene: TRBD1; clone size: NA; J gene: TRBJ1-4; CDR3 protein: CASSEALGTVTQEKLFF; CDR3 DNA: TGTGCCAGCAGTGAAGCCCTTGGGACAGTAACGCAAGAAAAACTGTTTTTT
V gene: TRBV5-1; D gene: NA; clone size: few; J gene: TRBJ2-5; CDR3 protein: CASGPGREQETQYF; CDR3 DNA: TGCGCCAGCGGTCCTGGGCGTGAGCAAGAGACCCAGTACTTC